These T cell receptor beta chains were read from a single sample in a study of cytomegalovirus exposure and HLA in healthy donors. The assay was immunoSEQ multiplex PCR, and TCRdb's table has in-frame clones only and misses some. Counted here are some 170,000 clones, 85% occurring once; the ten biggest clones make up 2% to 2.5%. Sequences were obtained from PBMCs. Receptor source: a man aged 25-40 years in good health and CMV-seropositive. Each CDR3 is given with its conserved first and last residue. Each record gives: V gene, J gene, D gene, clone size, CDR3 protein, CDR3 DNA. A D gene is named only where the DNA matches it firmly. Clone size, where shown, is once, few, many, or a class for clones that have expanded.

TRBV6-5	TRBJ1-1	.	once	CASRGNTEAFF	TGTGCCAGTAGGGGGAACACTGAAGCTTTCTTT
TRBV2	TRBJ2-1	TRBD2	.	CASRGGAGEQFF	TGTGCCAGCAGGGGAGGGGCAGGGGAGCAGTTCTTC
TRBV2	TRBJ1-2	.	.	CASRQEANYGYTF	TGTGCCAGTCGACAGGAAGCTAACTATGGCTACACCTTC
TRBV18	TRBJ1-2	.	.	CASSSAVGGADGYTF	TGTGCCAGCTCATCCGCTGTTGGAGGGGCCGATGGCTACACCTTC
TRBV2	TRBJ2-3	TRBD2	.	CASSEWFETSGDSGTDTQYF	TGTGCCAGCAGTGAATGGTTTGAGACTAGCGGTGATAGCGGCACAGATACGCAGTATTTT
TRBV5-1	TRBJ2-7	TRBD1	.	CASSYRQGASYEQYF	TGCGCCAGCAGCTACCGACAGGGGGCCTCCTACGAGCAGTACTTC
TRBV23-1	TRBJ1-2	TRBD1	.	CADRGTGYGYTF	TGCGCTGACCGTGGGACAGGCTATGGCTACACCTTC
TRBV2	TRBJ2-3	.	once	CASWTPRTDTQYF	TGTGCCAGTTGGACACCAAGGACAGATACGCAGTATTTT
TRBV4-3	TRBJ2-7	.	.	CASSQENILYEQYF	TGCGCCAGCAGCCAAGAAAACATCCTCTACGAGCAGTACTTC
TRBV4-3	TRBJ1-2	TRBD1	few	CASSQDSGDRAGYTF	TGCGCCAGCAGCCAAGATTCCGGTGACAGGGCTGGCTACACCTTC
TRBV5-5	TRBJ2-2	TRBD1	.	CASSYRDRQDTGELFF	TGTGCCAGCAGCTACCGGGACAGGCAAGACACCGGGGAGCTGTTTTTT
TRBV14	TRBJ1-2	TRBD1	.	CASSPTGRSYGYTF	TGTGCCAGCAGCCCGACAGGGCGTAGCTATGGCTACACCTTC
TRBV6-6	TRBJ2-3	TRBD2	.	CASSSGGLWQYF	TGTGCCAGCAGTTCGGGGGGGTTGTGGCAGTATTTT
TRBV14	TRBJ1-2	.	few	CASSPQLDTGYTF	TGTGCCAGCAGCCCTCAATTGGACACTGGCTACACCTTC
TRBV5-1	TRBJ2-5	.	.	CASSLGDTQETQYF	TGCGCCAGCAGCTTGGGGGACACCCAAGAGACCCAGTACTTC